This T cell receptor beta chain was recorded in a study of CD8 T cells in ankylosing spondylitis (dated 2017 in TCRdb). For the study in its entirety: To find TCR variants linked to disease, the study profiled T cell receptor beta repertoires in ankylosing spondylitis patients and healthy donors. The full study cohort comprised 20 to 25 ankylosing spondylitis patients and 85 to 120 healthy donors. Peripheral blood samples were taken, and synovial fluid was additionally collected from ankylosing spondylitis patients.

The CDR3 goes from the cysteine to the phenylalanine over 16 residues. The retained sequence is limited to the CDR3, 48 bases, with the frame set at the first base. Trimming removed 3 bases from V and 5 bases from J; the gene matches leave 11 bases unexplained. Broader findings and caveats from the paper: Significant enrichment of the disease-linked clones was reported in matched synovial fluid samples from ankylosing spondylitis patients. Some motif variants had previously been reported in the synovial fluid and blood of reactive arthritis patients, which suggests shared mechanisms of disease initiation. A CD8+ phenotype was shown by the disease-linked clones, which were found at relatively low frequencies in peripheral blood. Blood from ankylosing spondylitis patients appeared to be characterized by a TCR beta motif composed of about eight highly homologous amino acid variants.

This clonotype was seen at least ten times. The antigen it binds to is not known. Base qualities are not provided; no much larger clone lies one nucleotide away. Sequencing used an Illumina HiSeq 2500. Quantitative 5'-RACE with molecular barcodes was used to prepare TCR beta libraries. Per the original workflow: A new computational method based on a probabilistic model of VDJ rearrangement was used to identify disease-linked TCR variants. In-frame beta chains were kept once TCRdb had trimmed the public reads at Q25 with fastp and called clones with MiXCR. Rows matching on CDR3 protein sequence are summarized as one entry with the most common DNA and genes. These V and J calls rely on TCRdb rather than the paper's analysis. This sample gives approximately 69,000 distinct CDR3 sequences in total; roughly 5.3% of them show up just once. 2% to 2.5% of the sample belongs to the ten largest clones.

Sequencing was done on a sample of blood, either unsorted or a sorted T cell fraction (not recorded which). This sequence originates from a male donor with ankylosing spondylitis or in good health (not recorded which). The chain uses TRBV12-3 or TRBV12-4 and TRBJ1-2; TRBD1 fits 8 bases in the junction. The CDR3 has the sequence CASSFQGALFLYGYTF. The nucleotide sequence is TGTGCCAGCAGTTTTCAGGGGGCTCTTTTTCTTTATGGCTACACCTTC.